This TCR beta chain comes out of a study of spatial heterogeneity in lung cancer. Study-wide findings and caveats: TCRs found ubiquitously expanded in tumor appeared in blood more at resection than at follow-up.

A note on this clonotype: Antigen specificity is unknown.

The V end was cut by 2 bases, the J end by 4 bases, with 14 bases between. The CDR3 length is 14 residues. Looked up from germline, CDR1 is DFQATT and CDR2 is SNEGSKA (reference sequence). The study tagged each TCR cDNA molecule with a unique molecular identifier. TCRdb analysed the 5' RACE reads with MiXCR anew, one entry per CDR3 protein. The table has tens of thousands of distinct CDR3 sequences, about 12% seen once; the top ten hold around 4.3%. Time point in this sample: sample taken at primary tumor resection. Unsorted samples of tumor, nontumor lung or frozen PBMC had their whole RNA sequenced. The cohort: under 80 early-stage, untreated non-small cell lung cancer patients.

The sequences come from PBMCs, collected at surgery. The chain carries TRBV20-1 and TRBJ1-2, with D possibly TRBD1 on 5 matching bases. The receptor comes from a male donor with early-stage non-small cell lung cancer. The CDR3 coding sequence is TGCAGTGCTAGACCCCTAACAGGCGTCTATGGCTACACCTTC. Its protein is CSARPLTGVYGYTF.